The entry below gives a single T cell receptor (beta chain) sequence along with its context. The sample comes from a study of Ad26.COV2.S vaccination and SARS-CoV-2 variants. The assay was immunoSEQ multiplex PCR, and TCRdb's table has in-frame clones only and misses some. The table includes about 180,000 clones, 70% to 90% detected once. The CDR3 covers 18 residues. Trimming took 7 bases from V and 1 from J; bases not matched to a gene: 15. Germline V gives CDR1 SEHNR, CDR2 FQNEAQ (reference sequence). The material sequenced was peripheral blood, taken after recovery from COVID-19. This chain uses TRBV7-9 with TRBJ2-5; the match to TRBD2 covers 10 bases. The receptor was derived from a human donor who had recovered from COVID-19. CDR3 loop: CASNRGVGLAGAQETQYF. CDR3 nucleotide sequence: TGTGCCAGCAACCGGGGTGTGGGGCTAGCGGGGGCCCAAGAGACCCAGTACTTC.